This entry features one T cell receptor (beta chain) sequence. In the naive CD8 group, cells lacked CD45RO and were positively selected for CCR7, so terminally differentiated effector memory CD45RA+ cells were left out. Profiled with immunoSEQ multiplex PCR; TCRdb holds only in-frame clones, not every one. Among some 2,000,000 clones listed, about 95% were seen once. This sample is drawn from a study of shared clonotypes between healthy human individuals. This CDR3 region has 16 residues. CDR1 and CDR2 from the germline V gene are MNHEY and SMNVEV (reference sequence). The V and J ends lost 5 bases and 2 bases respectively, with 19 bases between them.

This sequence joins TRBV27 and TRBJ2-7; D is ambiguous. The sequenced material came from naive CD8+ T cells sorted from blood. The receptor was isolated from a man aged 18 to 35 in good health. The CDR3 loop reads CASSAPLGVYPYEQYF. CDR3 DNA: TGTGCCAGCAGTGCCCCCCTTGGGGTATATCCCTACGAGCAGTACTTC.